This is a list of T cell receptor beta chains from one sample in a study of blood T cell repertoires in COVID-19. This table comes from immunoSEQ multiplex PCR, and its TCRdb copy is limited to in-frame clones, with some not included. The table shows 250,000 to 350,000 clones, with roughly 87% occurring only once. Sequences were obtained from peripheral blood. The origin of the receptors is a woman aged 50 to 60 who had recovered from COVID-19. Each CDR3 is given with its conserved first and last residue. D genes are given only for firm matches. Rows give clone size only sometimes, using once, few, many, or a class for an expanded clone.

D gene	V gene	J gene	clone size	CDR3 protein	CDR3 DNA
-	TRBV19	TRBJ2-4	-	CASSIMYGNDRSKNIQYF	TGTGCCAGTAGTATCATGTACGGTAATGATCGTTCCAAAAACATTCAGTACTTC
-	TRBV4-3	TRBJ1-3	-	CASSQVPGSGNTIYF	TGCGCCAGCAGCCAAGTTCCCGGGTCCGGAAACACCATATATTTT
-	TRBV14	TRBJ2-1	-	CASSHGGRYNEQFF	TGTGCCAGCAGCCACGGGGGGCGGTACAATGAGCAGTTCTTC
-	TRBV19	TRBJ1-2	-	CASSIWGDTGYTF	TGTGCCAGTAGTATATGGGGGGATACTGGCTACACCTTC
-	TRBV6-2/TRBV6-3	TRBJ2-7	-	CASSYSWDKSSYEQYF	TGTGCCAGCAGTTACTCGTGGGACAAGAGCTCCTACGAGCAGTACTTC
TRBD2	TRBV3-1/TRBV3-2	TRBJ2-1	-	CASSQGGLAGYNEQFF	TGTGCCAGCAGCCAAGGGGGACTAGCGGGATACAATGAGCAGTTCTTC
TRBD1	TRBV15	TRBJ1-2	-	CATSSGQGNYGYTF	TGTGCCACCAGCTCGGGACAGGGAAACTATGGCTACACCTTC
-	TRBV5-5	TRBJ1-1	-	CASSLVGGSGEAFF	TGTGCCAGCAGCTTGGTCGGGGGATCCGGTGAAGCTTTCTTT
TRBD1	TRBV6-2/TRBV6-3	TRBJ1-2	-	CASSDTGTGDYGYTF	TGTGCCAGCAGTGATACCGGGACAGGGGATTATGGCTACACCTTC
-	TRBV5-1	TRBJ1-5	-	CASSLGGSGEQPQHF	TGCGCCAGCAGCTTGGGGGGCTCGGGTGAACAGCCCCAGCATTTT
TRBD1	TRBV29-1	TRBJ2-3	-	CTPFPGQGSDGSSDTQYF	TGCACCCCATTTCCGGGACAGGGGTCGGACGGGAGTTCAGATACGCAGTATTTT
TRBD2	TRBV27	TRBJ2-7	-	CASSGRLAGHEQYF	TGTGCCAGCAGTGGCAGACTAGCGGGCCACGAGCAGTACTTC
-	TRBV28	TRBJ2-5	-	CASSPWRGQEETQYF	TGTGCCAGCAGCCCCTGGCGGGGGCAGGAGGAGACCCAGTACTTC
-	TRBV7-7	TRBJ2-5	-	CASSLAPGAQETQYF	TGTGCTAGCAGCTTAGCACCAGGGGCACAAGAGACCCAGTACTTC
-	TRBV19	TRBJ1-5	few	CASSIRDSNQPQHF	TGTGCCAGTAGTATCCGGGATAGCAATCAGCCCCAGCATTTT
TRBD2	TRBV5-1	TRBJ2-7	-	CASSLTSGGAEEQYF	TGCGCCAGCAGCCTTACTAGCGGGGGGGCCGAAGAGCAGTACTTC
-	TRBV28	TRBJ2-1	-	CASQGIGVGNEQFF	TGTGCCAGTCAGGGGATTGGGGTAGGTAATGAGCAGTTCTTC
-	TRBV9	TRBJ1-6	-	CASSAPDSLNSPLHF	TGTGCCAGCAGCGCACCCGACAGCCTTAATTCACCCCTCCACTTT
-	TRBV12-3/TRBV12-4	TRBJ1-2	once	CASRGTGSGYTF	TGTGCCAGCAGGGGAACAGGGTCCGGCTACACCTTC
TRBD1	TRBV7-3	TRBJ2-5	-	CASSLKGRGHETQYF	TGTGCCAGCAGCTTAAAGGGCAGGGGGCATGAGACCCAGTACTTC
TRBD1	TRBV2	TRBJ2-7	-	CASSDRGAGEQYF	TGTGCCAGCAGCGACAGGGGTGCGGGCGAGCAGTACTTC
-	TRBV5-4	TRBJ2-3	-	CASSLAVGTWIDTQYF	TGTGCCAGCAGCTTGGCGGTAGGGACATGGATAGATACGCAGTATTTT
-	TRBV10-3	TRBJ2-5	-	CAISSLQGSRETQYF	TGTGCCATCAGCAGTTTACAGGGAAGTAGGGAGACCCAGTACTTC
TRBD2	TRBV19	TRBJ2-1	once	CASKGSGGHSYNEQFF	TGTGCCAGTAAGGGTAGCGGGGGGCACTCCTACAATGAGCAGTTCTTC
TRBD2	TRBV2	TRBJ2-3	-	CSGRGPYTDTQYF	TGTTCAGGGAGGGGACCCTACACAGATACGCAGTATTTT
-	TRBV6-5	TRBJ2-3	-	CASRLAATDTQYF	TGTGCCAGCAGGCTTGCGGCCACAGATACGCAGTATTTT
TRBD2	TRBV5-1	TRBJ2-1	-	CASSPSGGEFEQFF	TGCGCCAGCAGCCCAAGCGGGGGAGAGTTTGAGCAGTTCTTC
-	TRBV16	TRBJ1-2	-	CASLRAHANYGYTF	TGTGCCAGCCTGAGGGCGCACGCTAACTATGGCTACACCTTC
TRBD1	TRBV30	TRBJ1-3	-	CAWNKPGQSFSGNTIYF	TGTGCCTGGAATAAACCGGGACAGTCGTTCTCTGGAAACACCATATATTTT
TRBD1	TRBV20-1	TRBJ1-1	-	CSASGGQGNTEAFF	TGCAGTGCTAGTGGAGGACAGGGGAACACTGAAGCTTTCTTT
-	TRBV30	TRBJ1-5	-	CAWSADTFNQPQHF	TGTGCCTGGAGTGCTGACACCTTCAATCAGCCCCAGCATTTT
-	TRBV19	TRBJ2-7	-	CASREGNTYEQYF	TGTGCCAGTAGGGAGGGAAATACCTACGAGCAGTACTTC
TRBD1	TRBV7-3	TRBJ1-1	-	CASSSTGGAAEAFF	TGTGCCAGCAGCTCCACAGGGGGCGCGGCTGAAGCTTTCTTT
-	TRBV5-6	TRBJ1-5	-	CASSTGTGEEPQHF	TGTGCCAGCAGCACCGGCACAGGTGAGGAGCCCCAGCATTTT
TRBD1	TRBV7-2	TRBJ1-4	-	CASSLVQGLGEKLFF	TGTGCCAGCAGCCTCGTACAGGGGCTCGGCGAAAAACTGTTTTTT
TRBD1	TRBV4-3	TRBJ2-7	-	CASSHTDRSSYEQYF	TGCGCCAGCAGCCACACGGACAGGAGTTCCTACGAGCAGTACTTC
-	TRBV4-2	TRBJ1-2	-	CASSHLGQNNYGYTF	TGTGCCAGCAGCCATCTCGGACAGAACAACTATGGCTACACCTTC
-	TRBV18	TRBJ1-1	-	CASSPRTMNTEAFF	TGTGCCAGCTCACCAAGGACTATGAACACTGAAGCTTTCTTT
-	TRBV4-3	TRBJ2-7	-	CASSQERISSYEQYF	TGCGCCAGCAGCCAGGAGCGGATTAGCTCCTACGAGCAGTACTTC
TRBD1	TRBV5-4	TRBJ2-7	-	CASSSPGQKSEQYF	TGTGCCAGCAGCTCCCCGGGACAGAAGAGCGAGCAGTACTTC
-	TRBV7-9	TRBJ2-3	-	CASSLVRAGTDTQYF	TGTGCCAGCAGCTTAGTCAGGGCCGGCACAGATACGCAGTATTTT
TRBD1	TRBV7-9	TRBJ1-1	-	CASSQDRGFTEAFF	TGTGCCAGCAGCCAAGACAGGGGTTTTACTGAAGCTTTCTTT